These 12 T cell receptor beta chains originate from one sample sequenced in a study of radiation and T cells in renal cell carcinoma. TCRdb's table, derived via immunoSEQ multiplex PCR, lists solely in-frame clones and lacks some. Counted here are 10,000 to 15,000 clones, around 35% occurring once; the ten biggest clones make up roughly 14%. Treatment indicated: 15 Gy SBRT to primary tumor, nephrectomy 4 weeks later. The sequences come from tumor tissue, collected from a patient whose treatment included radiotherapy and nephrectomy. The receptors derive from a man aged 55 to 69 with renal cell carcinoma.

This chain links TRBV6-5 with TRBJ2-7; D uncertain. The CDR3 loop spans 14 amino acids. Trimming stripped 6 bases from V and 4 bases from J, with 16 bases between. Germline V gene sequence: CDR1 MNHEY, CDR2 SVGAGI. The CDR3 reads CASSPSAGLYEQYF. CDR3 nucleotides: TGTGCCAGCAGCCCCTCCGCCGGGTTGTACGAGCAGTACTTC.

As DNA, the CDR3 is TGTGCCAGCAGCTACCCCGATGCACAGGCCTACGAGCAGTACTTC. It specifies CASSYPDAQAYEQYF. V gene TRBV5-4 combines with J gene TRBJ2-7; tentative D call: TRBD1 (5 bases). CDR1 SGHNT and CDR2 YYREEE come from the germline V gene (reference sequence). The CDR3 consists of 15 residues. V was shortened by 3 bases and J by 2 bases, with 15 bases between the two germline ends.

The rearrangement joins TRBV6-5 to TRBJ1-3; D not resolved. V was clipped by 0 bases and J by 9 bases, with 15 bases between them. CDR3 length: 15 residues. CDR1 and CDR2 from the germline V gene are MNHEY and SVGAGI. This CDR3 reads CASSYSNSLEGTIYF. The CDR3 bases are TGTGCCAGCAGTTACTCGAATTCCCTGGAGGGCACCATATATTTT.

This clone occurred a few times. The chain carries TRBV6-5 and TRBJ2-1; TRBD2 matches 7 bases. Germline V gene lookup returns CDR1 MNHEY and CDR2 SVGAGI. This CDR3 comprises 16 residues. Unmatched junction bases numbered 10, after V lost 2 bases and J lost 6 bases. CDR3 in amino acids: CASSYGFQRGLNEQFF. CDR3 DNA: TGTGCCAGCAGTTACGGGTTCCAGCGGGGACTCAATGAGCAGTTCTTC.

The chain has TRBV2 and TRBJ2-2; D possibly corresponds to TRBD2 (5 bases). CDR1 SNHLY and CDR2 FYNNEI come from the germline V gene. CDR3 size: 15 residues. The CDR3 protein is CATSSATTNTGELFF. The CDR3 DNA sequence: TGTGCAACTAGTTCGGCGACAACGAACACCGGGGAGCTGTTTTTT.

This clone occurred a few times. The chain uses TRBV9 and TRBJ2-3; tentatively, D is TRBD1 (6 bases). This CDR3 has 13 residues. Deletions cut 2 bases from V and 6 bases from J, with 10 bases between. Per the germline V gene, CDR1 is SGDLS and CDR2 is YYNGEE. The CDR3 loop is CASSVIQGDTQYF. The DNA for the CDR3 is TGTGCCAGCAGCGTTATACAGGGCGATACGCAGTATTTT.

In DNA form, the CDR3 reads TGCAGTGCTCGACAGGAGTATGGCTACACCTTC. Protein sequence: CSARQEYGYTF. The chain carries TRBV20-1 and TRBJ1-2; tentatively, D is TRBD1 (6 bases). V gave up 5 bases and J gave up 5 bases, with 9 bases separating them. The CDR3 is 11 residues long. The V gene's germline CDR1 is DFQATT and CDR2 SNEGSKA (reference sequence).

J is TRBJ2-1 and V is TRBV5-5; 11 bases are shared with TRBD2. The CDR3 consists of 15 residues. Germline loops: CDR1 SGHKS, CDR2 YYEKEE (reference sequence). The V gene end was trimmed by 5 bases and the J gene end by 3 bases; junction bases not matched to a gene: 4. This chain's CDR3 is CASRAGLADYNEQFF. Here the CDR3 DNA reads TGTGCCAGCAGGGCGGGACTAGCGGACTACAATGAGCAGTTCTTC.

The rearrangement joins TRBV2 to TRBJ2-1; D is unclear. This CDR3 spans 13 amino acids. V lost 6 bases, J lost 9 bases, and 15 bases lay in between. Germline CDR1 and CDR2: SNHLY and FYNNEI. CDR3 loop: CASRTDLRGEQFF. In nucleotides, the CDR3 is TGTGCCAGCAGGACCGATCTAAGAGGTGAGCAGTTCTTC.

This clone has just one count. The chain couples TRBV7-2 to TRBJ2-2; D call uncertain. Germline V lookup: CDR1 SGHTA, CDR2 FQGNSA. V was cut by 5 bases and J by 6 bases, with 7 bases left in between. This CDR3 has 12 amino acids. DNA of the CDR3: TGTGCCAGCAGCAGAATAGCCGGGGAGCTGTTTTTT. Residues: CASSRIAGELFF.

V usage is TRBV11-3 and J usage is TRBJ2-1; 8 nucleotides match TRBD1. V gave up 5 bases and J gave up 9 bases; unmatched junction bases: 12. CDR1 and CDR2 from the germline V gene are SGHNT and YENEEA. CDR3 size: 15 residues. CDR3: CASSKWTETGAEQFF. Written as DNA, the CDR3 is TGTGCCAGCAGCAAATGGACGGAGACAGGGGCTGAGCAGTTCTTC. The complete variable domain, with remaining parts taken from reference TRBV11-3 and TRBJ2-1, reads EAGVVQSPRYKIIEKKQPVAFWCNPISGHNTLYWYLQNLGQGPELLIRYENEEAVDDSQLPKDRFSAERLKGVDSTLKIQPAELGDSAVYLCASSKWTETGAEQFFGPGTRLTVL.

In this sample, this clone turned up a few times. The V call is TRBV25-1, the J call TRBJ2-1; D call uncertain. Germline V gene data show CDR1 as MGHDK and CDR2 as SYGVNS. This CDR3 is built from 15 residues. Deletions cut 8 bases from V and 0 bases from J, with 14 bases between. The CDR3 nucleotides read TGTGCCAGCTCCACCCCGGACGGCTCCTACAATGAGCAGTTCTTC. Its protein product is CASSTPDGSYNEQFF. Using reference TRBV25-1 and TRBJ2-1 for the parts outside the CDR3, the full variable domain is EADIYQTPRYLVIGTGKKITLECSQTMGHDKMYWYQQDPGMELHLIHYSYGVNSTEKGDLSSESTVSRIRTEHFPLTLESARPSHTSQYLCASSTPDGSYNEQFFGPGTRLTVL.